This T cell receptor (beta chain) was retrieved from a study of human T cells and chemical hapten exposure. Individual cDNA molecules had unique molecular identifiers attached to them by the library. Methods used by the authors: Samples contained a median of about 100,000 TCRs, with a range of about 23,224 to 700,000. TCRdb reanalysed the 5' RACE reads using MiXCR and keeps one entry per CDR3 protein. The V and J calls come from TCRdb's annotation, not from the publication. The data hold more than 140,000 distinct CDR3 sequences, with 4.1% observed a single time. Blood, whole and unfractionated, served as the source for total RNA extraction. CDR1 is SQVTM and CDR2 is ANQGSEA in the germline V gene. V lost 7 bases and J lost 4; bases outside the gene matches: 4. The CDR3 sequence is 12 residues long.

The receptor was isolated from a female donor in good health. The chain joins TRBV29-1 to TRBJ2-7, with 10 nucleotides matching TRBD1. The CDR3, as DNA: TGCAGCGGACAGGGGGCGAAATACGAGCAGTACTTC. It translates to CSGQGAKYEQYF.